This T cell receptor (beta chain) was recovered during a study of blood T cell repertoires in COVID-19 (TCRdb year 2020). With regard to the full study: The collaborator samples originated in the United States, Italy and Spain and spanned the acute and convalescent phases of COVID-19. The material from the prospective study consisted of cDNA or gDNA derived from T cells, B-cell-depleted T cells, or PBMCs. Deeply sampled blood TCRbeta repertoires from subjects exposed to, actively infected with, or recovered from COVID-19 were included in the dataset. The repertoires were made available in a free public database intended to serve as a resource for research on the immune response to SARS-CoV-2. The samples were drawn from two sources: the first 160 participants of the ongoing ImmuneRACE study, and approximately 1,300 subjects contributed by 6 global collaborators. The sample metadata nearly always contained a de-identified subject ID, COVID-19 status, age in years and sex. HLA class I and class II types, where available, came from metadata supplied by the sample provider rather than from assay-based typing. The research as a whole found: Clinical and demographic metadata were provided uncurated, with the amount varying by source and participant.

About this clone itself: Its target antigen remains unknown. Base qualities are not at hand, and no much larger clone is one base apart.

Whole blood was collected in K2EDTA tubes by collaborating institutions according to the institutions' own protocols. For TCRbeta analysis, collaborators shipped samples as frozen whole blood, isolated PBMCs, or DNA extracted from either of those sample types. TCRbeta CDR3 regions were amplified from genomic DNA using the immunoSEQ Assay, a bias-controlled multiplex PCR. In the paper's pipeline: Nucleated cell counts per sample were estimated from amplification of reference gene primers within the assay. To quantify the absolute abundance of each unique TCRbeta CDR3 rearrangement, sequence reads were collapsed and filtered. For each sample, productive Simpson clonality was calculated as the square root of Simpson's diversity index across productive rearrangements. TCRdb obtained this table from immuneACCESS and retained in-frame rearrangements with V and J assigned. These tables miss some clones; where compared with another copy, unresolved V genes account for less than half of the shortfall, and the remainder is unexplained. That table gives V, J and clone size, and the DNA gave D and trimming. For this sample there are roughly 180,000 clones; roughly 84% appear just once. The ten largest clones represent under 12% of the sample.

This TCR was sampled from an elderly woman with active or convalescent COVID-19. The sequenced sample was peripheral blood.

In nucleotides, the sequence is TGTGCCAGTAGTAGCGGAGGACTAGCGGGAGAGACCCAGTACTTC. The translation is CASSSGGLAGETQYF. The chain is encoded by TRBV19 joined to TRBJ2-5, with TRBD2 identical over 11 junction bases. Reading from cysteine to phenylalanine, the CDR3 counts 15 amino acids. Only CDR3 DNA remains: 45 bases, in frame from the first base. The germline V gene (reference sequence) specifies LNHDA as CDR1 and SQIVND as CDR2. Ends trimmed: V by 4 bases, J by 4 bases; bases unmatched to a gene: 5.